This T cell receptor beta chain was sequenced during a study of a mutant IDH1 vaccine in newly diagnosed glioma. General study findings and limits: Vaccination induced immune responses in around 95% of patients.

Measured with immunoSEQ multiplex PCR; TCRdb has only the in-frame clones, and not every one. The sample holds about 66,000 clones; around 85% are singletons and the top ten take about 3%. Noted time point: baseline, week 1 (first vaccination visit). Regarding treatment: pre-vaccination baseline after standard-of-care therapy. Of note for this clone: Its antigen is as yet unknown.

The material was PBMCs, obtained from a glioma patient treated with radiotherapy, temozolomide or both. This clonotype was sampled from a man aged 30 to 45 with glioma.

The CDR3 DNA reads TGTGCCAGCAGTATCCGGGGTCCCCTGGACTATAATTCACCCCTCCACTTT. This codes for CASSIRGPLDYNSPLHF. This chain links TRBV2 with TRBJ1-6; no reliable D call. This CDR3 region has 17 residues. CDR1 is SNHLY and CDR2 is FYNNEI in the germline V gene. Trimming cost V 5 bases and J 3 bases, with 17 bases left between them.